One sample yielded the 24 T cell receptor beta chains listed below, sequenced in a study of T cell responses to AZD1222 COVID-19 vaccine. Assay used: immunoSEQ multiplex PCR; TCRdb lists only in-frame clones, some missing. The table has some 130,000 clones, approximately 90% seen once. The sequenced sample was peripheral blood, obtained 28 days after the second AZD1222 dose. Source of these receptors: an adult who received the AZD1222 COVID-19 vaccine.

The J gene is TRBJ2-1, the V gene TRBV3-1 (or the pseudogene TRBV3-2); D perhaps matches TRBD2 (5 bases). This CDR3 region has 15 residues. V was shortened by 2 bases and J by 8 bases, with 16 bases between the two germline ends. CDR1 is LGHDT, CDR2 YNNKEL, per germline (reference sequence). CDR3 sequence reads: CASSQPGLGMDEQFF. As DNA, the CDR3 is TGTGCCAGCAGCCAACCAGGACTGGGGATGGATGAGCAGTTCTTC.

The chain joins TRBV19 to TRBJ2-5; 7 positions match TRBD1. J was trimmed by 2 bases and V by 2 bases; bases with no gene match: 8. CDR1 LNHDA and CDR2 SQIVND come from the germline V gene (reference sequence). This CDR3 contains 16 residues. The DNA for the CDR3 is TGTGCCAGTAGTATAAGGGGGCGGACCGTACAAGAGACCCAGTACTTC. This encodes CASSIRGRTVQETQYF.

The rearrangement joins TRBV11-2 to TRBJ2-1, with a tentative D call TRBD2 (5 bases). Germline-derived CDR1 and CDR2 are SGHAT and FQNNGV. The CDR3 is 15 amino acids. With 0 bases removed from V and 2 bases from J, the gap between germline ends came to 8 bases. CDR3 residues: CASSLDRGAYNEQFF. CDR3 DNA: TGTGCCAGCAGCTTAGACCGGGGAGCCTACAATGAGCAGTTCTTC.

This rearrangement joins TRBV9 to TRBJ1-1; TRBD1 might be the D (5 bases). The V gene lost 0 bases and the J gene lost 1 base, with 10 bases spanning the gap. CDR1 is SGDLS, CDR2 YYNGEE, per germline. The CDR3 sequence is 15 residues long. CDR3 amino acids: CASSVEPGTNTEAFF. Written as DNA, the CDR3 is TGTGCCAGCAGCGTAGAACCGGGGACGAACACTGAAGCTTTCTTT.

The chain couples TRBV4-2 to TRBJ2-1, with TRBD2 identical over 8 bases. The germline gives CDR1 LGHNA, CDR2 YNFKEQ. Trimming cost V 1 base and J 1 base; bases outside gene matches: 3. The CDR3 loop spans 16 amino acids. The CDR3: CASSQGTSWSYNEQFF. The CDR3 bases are TGTGCCAGCAGCCAAGGGACTAGCTGGTCCTACAATGAGCAGTTCTTC.

Here the CDR3 reads CASRGLAVSTDTQYF. CDR3 in DNA: TGTGCCAGCAGGGGATTAGCGGTTAGCACAGATACGCAGTATTTT. This chain connects TRBV27 to TRBJ2-3, with D maybe TRBD2 (6 bases). Germline V gene sequence: CDR1 MNHEY, CDR2 SMNVEV (reference sequence). CDR3 length: 15 amino acids. Trimming shortened V by 6 bases and J by 0 bases, and 13 bases separated the two germline ends.

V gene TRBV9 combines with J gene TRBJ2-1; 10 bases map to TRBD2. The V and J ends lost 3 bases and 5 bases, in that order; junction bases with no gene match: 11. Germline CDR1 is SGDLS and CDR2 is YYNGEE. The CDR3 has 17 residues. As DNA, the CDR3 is TGTGCCAGCAGCGCTAGGAGACTAGCGGGCCCAAACAATGAGCAGTTCTTC. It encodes CASSARRLAGPNNEQFF. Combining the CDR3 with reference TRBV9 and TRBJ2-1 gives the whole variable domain DSGVTQTPKHLITATGQRVTLRCSPRSGDLSVYWYQQSLDQGLQFLIQYYNGEERAKGNILERFSAQQFPDLHSELNLSSLELGDSALYFCASSARRLAGPNNEQFFGPGTRLTVL.

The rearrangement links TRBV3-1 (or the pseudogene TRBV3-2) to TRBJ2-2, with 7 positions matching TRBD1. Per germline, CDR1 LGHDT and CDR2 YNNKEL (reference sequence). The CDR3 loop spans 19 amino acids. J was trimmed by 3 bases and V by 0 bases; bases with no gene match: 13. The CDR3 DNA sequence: TGTGCCAGCAGCCAAGAGTCGGTCGTGACAGGGTCCTACACCGGGGAGCTGTTTTTT. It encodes CASSQESVVTGSYTGELFF.

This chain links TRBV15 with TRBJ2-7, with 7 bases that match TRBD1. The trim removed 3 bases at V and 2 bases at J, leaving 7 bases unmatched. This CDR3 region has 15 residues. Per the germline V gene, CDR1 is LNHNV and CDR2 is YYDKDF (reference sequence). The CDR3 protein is CATSSLAGGTYEQYF. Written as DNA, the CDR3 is TGTGCCACCAGCAGTTTGGCAGGGGGTACCTACGAGCAGTACTTC.

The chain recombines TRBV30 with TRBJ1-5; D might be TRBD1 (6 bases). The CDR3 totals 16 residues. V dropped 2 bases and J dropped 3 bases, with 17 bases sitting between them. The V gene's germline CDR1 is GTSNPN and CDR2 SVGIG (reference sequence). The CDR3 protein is CAWSPGTHNVNQPQHF. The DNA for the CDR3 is TGTGCCTGGAGTCCCGGGACACACAACGTCAATCAGCCCCAGCATTTT.

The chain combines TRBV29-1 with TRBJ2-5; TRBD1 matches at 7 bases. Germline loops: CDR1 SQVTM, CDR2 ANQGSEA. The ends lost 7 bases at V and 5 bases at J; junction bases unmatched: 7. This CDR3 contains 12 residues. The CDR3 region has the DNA TGCAGCGGCGTGACAGGGTGGGAGACCCAGTACTTC. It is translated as CSGVTGWETQYF.

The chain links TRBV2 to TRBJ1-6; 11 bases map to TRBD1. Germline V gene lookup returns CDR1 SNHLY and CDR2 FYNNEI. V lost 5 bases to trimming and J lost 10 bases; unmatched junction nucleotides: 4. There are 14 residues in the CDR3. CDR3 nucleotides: TGTGCCAGCAGTCCGGACAGGGGGCGATCACCCCTCCACTTT. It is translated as CASSPDRGRSPLHF.

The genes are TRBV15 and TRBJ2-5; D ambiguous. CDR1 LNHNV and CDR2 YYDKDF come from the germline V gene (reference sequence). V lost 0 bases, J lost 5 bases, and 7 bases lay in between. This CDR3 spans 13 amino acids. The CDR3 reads CATSRESWETQYF. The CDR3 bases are TGTGCCACCAGCAGAGAAAGCTGGGAGACCCAGTACTTC.

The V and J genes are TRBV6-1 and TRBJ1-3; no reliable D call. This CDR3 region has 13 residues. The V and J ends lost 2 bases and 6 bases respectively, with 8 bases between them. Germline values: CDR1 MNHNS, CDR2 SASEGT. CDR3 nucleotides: TGTGCCAGCAGTGAAAAGTTGGAAAACACCATATATTTT. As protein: CASSEKLENTIYF.

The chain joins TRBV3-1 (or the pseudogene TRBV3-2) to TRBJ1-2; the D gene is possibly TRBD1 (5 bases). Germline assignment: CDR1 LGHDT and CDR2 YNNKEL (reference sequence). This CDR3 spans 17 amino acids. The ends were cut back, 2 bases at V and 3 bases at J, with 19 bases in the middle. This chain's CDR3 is CASSQKQGPPLYYGYTF. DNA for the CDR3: TGTGCCAGCAGCCAAAAGCAGGGACCGCCACTATACTATGGCTACACCTTC.

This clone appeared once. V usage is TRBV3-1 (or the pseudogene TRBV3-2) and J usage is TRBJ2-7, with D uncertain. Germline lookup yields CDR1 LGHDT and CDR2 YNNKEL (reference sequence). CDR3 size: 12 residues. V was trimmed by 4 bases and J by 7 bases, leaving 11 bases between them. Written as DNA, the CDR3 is TGTGCCAGCAGCCCTGGTAGGTGGGAGCAGTACTTC. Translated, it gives CASSPGRWEQYF.

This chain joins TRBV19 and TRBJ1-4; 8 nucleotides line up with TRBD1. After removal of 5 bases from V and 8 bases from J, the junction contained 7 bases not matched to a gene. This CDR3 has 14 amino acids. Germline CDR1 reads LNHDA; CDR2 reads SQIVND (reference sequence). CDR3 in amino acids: CASSSRGPWEKLFF. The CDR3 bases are TGTGCCAGTAGTTCCAGGGGGCCATGGGAAAAACTGTTTTTT.

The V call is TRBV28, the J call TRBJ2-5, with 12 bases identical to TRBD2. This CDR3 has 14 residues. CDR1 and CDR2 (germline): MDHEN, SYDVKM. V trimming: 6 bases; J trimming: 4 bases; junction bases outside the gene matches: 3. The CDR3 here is CASRTSGSGETQYF. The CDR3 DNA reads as TGTGCCAGCAGGACTAGCGGGAGTGGAGAGACCCAGTACTTC.

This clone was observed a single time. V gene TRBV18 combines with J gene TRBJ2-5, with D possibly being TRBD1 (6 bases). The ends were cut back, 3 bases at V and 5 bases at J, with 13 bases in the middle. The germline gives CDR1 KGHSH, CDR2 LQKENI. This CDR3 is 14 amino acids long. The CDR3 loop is CASSPPGTMETQYF. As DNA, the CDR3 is TGTGCCAGCTCACCGCCCGGGACAATGGAGACCCAGTACTTC.

CDR3 sequence: CASSLHHPAAPRYEQFF. CDR3 nucleotides: TGTGCCAGCAGCCTCCACCACCCAGCGGCCCCCCGGTATGAGCAGTTCTTC. J is TRBJ2-1 and V is TRBV3-1 (or the pseudogene TRBV3-2), with a weak D call TRBD2 (5 bases). Germline assignment: CDR1 LGHDT and CDR2 YNNKEL (reference sequence). V lost 4 bases to trimming and J lost 8 bases, with 24 bases between them. The CDR3 sequence is 17 residues long.

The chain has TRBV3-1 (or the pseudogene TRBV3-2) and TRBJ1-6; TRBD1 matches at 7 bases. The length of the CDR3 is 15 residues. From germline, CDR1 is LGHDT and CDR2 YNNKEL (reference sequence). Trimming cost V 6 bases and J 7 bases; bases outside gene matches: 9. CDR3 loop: CASRQRDRDNSPLHF. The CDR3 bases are TGTGCCAGCAGACAACGCGACAGGGACAATTCACCCCTCCACTTT.

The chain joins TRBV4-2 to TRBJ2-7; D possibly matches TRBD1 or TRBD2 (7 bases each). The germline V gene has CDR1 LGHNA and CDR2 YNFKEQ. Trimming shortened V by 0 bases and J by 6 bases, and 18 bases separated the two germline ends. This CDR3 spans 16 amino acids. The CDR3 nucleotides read TGTGCCAGCAGCCAAGATGGAGGTCAGGGGGGGTCCGAGCAGTACTTC. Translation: CASSQDGGQGGSEQYF.

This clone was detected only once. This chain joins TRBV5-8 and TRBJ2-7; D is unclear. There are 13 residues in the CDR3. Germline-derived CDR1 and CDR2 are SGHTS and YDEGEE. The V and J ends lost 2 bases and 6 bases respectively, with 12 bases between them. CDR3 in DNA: TGTGCCAGCAGCTTCAGGACCCTAACCGAGCAGTACTTC. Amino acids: CASSFRTLTEQYF. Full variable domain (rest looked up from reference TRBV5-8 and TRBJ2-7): EAGVTQSPTHLIKTRGQQATLRCSPISGHTSVYWYQQALGLGLQFLLWYDEGEERNRGNFPPRFSGRQFPNYSSELNVNALELEDSALYLCASSFRTLTEQYFGPGTRLTVT.

CDR3 sequence: CASSITPGQGYTEAFF. CDR3 in DNA: TGTGCCAGTAGTATAACTCCGGGACAGGGGTACACTGAAGCTTTCTTT. The rearrangement joins TRBV19 to TRBJ1-1, with 10 bases fitting TRBD1. The CDR3 contains 16 residues. Germline V CDR1 and CDR2: LNHDA, SQIVND (reference sequence). Trimming took 2 bases from V and 3 from J; bases not matched to a gene: 6. Combining the CDR3 with reference TRBV19 and TRBJ1-1 gives the whole variable domain DGGITQSPKYLFRKEGQNVTLSCEQNLNHDAMYWYRQDPGQGLRLIYYSQIVNDFQKGDIAEGYSVSREKKESFPLTVTSAQKNPTAFYLCASSITPGQGYTEAFFGQGTRLTVV.